What follows describes a single TCR beta chain. Antigen: not known. This specimen comes from a study of cytomegalovirus exposure and HLA in healthy donors. General study findings and limits: According to the study, 150 to 200 TCR beta chains were cytomegalovirus-associated.

The primer mix had 60 Vbeta and 13 Jbeta primers. The method was immunoSEQ multiplex PCR; TCRdb's version includes in-frame clones alone and lacks a portion of them. The table includes approximately 190,000 clones, approximately 81% detected once. The ends were cut back, 0 bases at V and 6 bases at J, with 8 bases in the middle. CDR1 LGHNA and CDR2 YSLEER come from the germline V gene. The CDR3 contains 13 residues. This receptor was taken from a man aged 50 or older in good health and CMV-seronegative. Sequencing used PBMCs. The chain joins TRBV4-3 to TRBJ1-1; no definite D call. CDR3 region: CASSQDRRAEAFF. CDR3 in DNA: TGCGCCAGCAGCCAAGATAGGAGGGCTGAAGCTTTCTTT.